The rows below give T cell receptor beta chains drawn from one sample of a study of identical twins. TCRdb re-called the 5' RACE reads through MiXCR, storing one row per CDR3 protein. The data contain under 350,000 distinct CDR3 sequences, 8% to 9.5% of them seen just once; the ten biggest clones take up 6% to 8.5%. The same sample was also studied in work on yellow fever vaccine responses in identical twins.

The sequenced sample consisted of CD8+ T cells sorted from blood. These receptor sequences come from a woman younger than 35 in good health. The CDR3 runs from the conserved cysteine through the conserved F or W. A D gene is named only where the DNA matches it firmly. For some rows the clone size is stated as once, few or many, or as a class when expanded; others skip it.

clone_size	d_call	v_call	j_call	cdr3_aa	cdr3_nt
few	.	TRBV2	TRBJ2-2	CASITESTGKWAGELFF	TGTGCCAGCATTACCGAATCGACGGGGAAGTGGGCCGGGGAGCTGTTTTTT
.	.	TRBV19	TRBJ2-1	CASSIDPNWKSSYNEQFF	TGTGCCAGTAGTATAGATCCAAACTGGAAGAGCTCCTACAATGAGCAGTTCTTC
many	.	TRBV4-1	TRBJ2-7	CASSQGPARYEQYF	TGCGCCAGCAGCCAAGGACCGGCACGCTACGAGCAGTACTTC
few	.	TRBV20-1	TRBJ2-1	CSARARTDYLSDIYNEQFF	TGCAGTGCTAGAGCTCGGACGGACTACCTTTCTGACATTTACAATGAGCAGTTCTTC
.	.	TRBV20-1	TRBJ2-5	CSARGDQETQYF	TGCAGTGCTAGAGGGGACCAAGAGACCCAGTACTTC
.	TRBD2	TRBV7-2	TRBJ2-1	CASSFYSSGREQFF	TGTGCCAGCAGCTTCTACTCTAGCGGGAGGGAGCAGTTCTTC
few	.	TRBV28	TRBJ1-4	CASSMTEILTNEKLFF	TGTGCCAGCAGTATGACAGAGATTCTCACTAATGAAAAACTGTTTTTT
.	.	TRBV12-3/TRBV12-4	TRBJ1-2	CASRAEGQWGYTF	TGTGCCAGCAGGGCGGAGGGGCAGTGGGGCTACACCTTC
few	.	TRBV7-9	TRBJ2-5	CASSPSVQYF	TGTGCCAGCAGCCCTAGCGTTCAGTACTTC
.	.	TRBV12-3/TRBV12-4	TRBJ1-1	CASSLNYDGAFF	TGTGCCAGCAGTTTGAATTATGACGGGGCTTTCTTT
few	TRBD2	TRBV27	TRBJ2-7	CASTGSGRNPHEQYF	TGTGCCAGCACCGGGAGCGGGAGGAACCCCCACGAGCAGTACTTC
few	.	TRBV4-2	TRBJ2-2	CASNLGTGELFF	TGTGCCAGTAACCTCGGGACCGGGGAGCTGTTTTTT
.	TRBD2	TRBV19	TRBJ2-1	CASSIDSGSYNEQFF	TGTGCCAGTAGTATAGATAGCGGGAGTTACAATGAGCAGTTCTTC
.	TRBD2	TRBV12-3/TRBV12-4	TRBJ2-5	CTCSLVGLAAQETQYF	TGTACCTGCAGTTTAGTCGGACTAGCGGCACAAGAGACCCAGTACTTC
few	.	TRBV6-5	TRBJ2-7	CASGLQSSGLYEQYF	TGTGCCAGCGGTTTACAAAGTTCGGGTCTCTACGAGCAGTACTTC
.	.	TRBV7-9	TRBJ2-4	CASLPLDIQYF	TGTGCCAGCCTTCCACTGGACATTCAGTACTTC
few	.	TRBV4-1	TRBJ2-1	CASRKAGGNEQFF	TGCGCCAGCAGGAAAGCCGGGGGCAATGAGCAGTTCTTC
.	.	TRBV2	TRBJ2-7	CASSEFGRPHEQYF	TGTGCCAGCAGTGAATTTGGCAGGCCCCACGAGCAGTACTTC
many	.	TRBV7-9	TRBJ2-1	CASTLTTHNEQFF	TGTGCCAGCACCCTTACCACCCACAATGAGCAGTTCTTC
few	TRBD1	TRBV30	TRBJ2-1	CAWDRGVNEQFF	TGTGCCTGGGACAGGGGAGTCAATGAGCAGTTCTTC
many	TRBD2	TRBV11-2	TRBJ2-3	CASSFERGGTDTQYF	TGTGCCAGCAGCTTTGAACGGGGGGGCACAGATACGCAGTATTTT
many	.	TRBV2	TRBJ1-6	CASESQVGNSPLHF	TGTGCCAGCGAGTCACAAGTTGGTAATTCACCCCTCCACTTT
.	.	TRBV11-3	TRBJ2-1	CASSWDFSNEQFF	TGTGCCAGCAGCTGGGACTTCTCCAATGAGCAGTTCTTC
many	.	TRBV4-3	TRBJ2-4	CASSQDLTGVGPKNIQYF	TGCGCCAGCAGCCAAGATCTAACGGGGGTGGGACCCAAAAACATTCAGTACTTC
many	TRBD2	TRBV20-1	TRBJ2-3	CSVKTSGRYEITDTQYF	TGCAGTGTTAAGACTAGCGGGAGGTATGAGATCACAGATACGCAGTATTTT
few	TRBD1	TRBV27	TRBJ1-5	CASSSAGAGGDQPQHF	TGTGCCAGCAGTTCTGCCGGGGCAGGGGGCGATCAGCCCCAGCATTTT
many	.	TRBV12-3/TRBV12-4	TRBJ2-3	CASSLWVGDTQYF	TGTGCCAGCAGTTTATGGGTTGGGGATACGCAGTATTTT
many	.	TRBV7-9	TRBJ1-6	CASSSSVGNSPLHF	TGTGCCAGCAGCTCCAGTGTTGGAAATTCACCCCTCCACTTT
.	TRBD2	TRBV30	TRBJ2-2	CAWSPGTTNTGELFF	TGTGCCTGGAGTCCCGGGACTACCAACACCGGGGAGCTGTTTTTT
few	.	TRBV20-1	TRBJ2-5	CSARGVMGETQYF	TGCAGTGCTAGGGGTGTGATGGGGGAGACCCAGTACTTC
many	.	TRBV27	TRBJ2-1	CASSFLDSNEQFF	TGTGCCAGCAGTTTCCTGGACAGCAATGAGCAGTTCTTC
few	TRBD1	TRBV20-1	TRBJ2-1	CSAVGQGGNNEQFF	TGCAGTGCTGTAGGACAGGGGGGGAACAATGAGCAGTTCTTC
few	TRBD2	TRBV11-2	TRBJ2-7	CASSTPSGRVTLREKVYF	TGTGCCAGCAGCACCCCTAGCGGGAGGGTAACCCTACGAGAAAAGGTGTACTTC
many	.	TRBV3-1	TRBJ1-1	CASSHLDRTEAFF	TGTGCCAGCAGCCATCTTGACAGGACTGAAGCTTTCTTT
.	.	TRBV15	TRBJ2-2	CATSRGDNGAGELFF	TGTGCCACCAGCAGAGGAGATAACGGGGCCGGGGAGCTGTTTTTT
many	TRBD1	TRBV28	TRBJ2-7	CASSTDRRTSYEQYF	TGTGCCAGCAGTACGGACAGGAGAACCTCCTACGAGCAGTACTTC
many	.	TRBV10-3	TRBJ2-5	CAISDPREVFETQYF	TGTGCCATCAGTGACCCTCGTGAAGTTTTCGAGACCCAGTACTTC
few	.	TRBV7-8	TRBJ2-3	CASSPESDYTQYF	TGTGCCAGCAGCCCCGAAAGCGATTATACGCAGTATTTT
many	.	TRBV15	TRBJ2-3	CATSVALLGADTQYF	TGTGCCACCAGCGTTGCCCTCCTAGGAGCAGATACGCAGTATTTT
few	.	TRBV20-1	TRBJ2-3	CSARDLGTTITDTQYF	TGCAGTGCTAGAGATCTTGGGACAACTATCACAGATACGCAGTATTTT
many	.	TRBV7-2	TRBJ2-7	CASSLAHDFEQYF	TGTGCCAGCAGCCTAGCCCACGACTTTGAGCAGTACTTC
many	.	TRBV4-3	TRBJ2-5	CASSQGLGRETQYF	TGCGCCAGCAGCCAAGGTCTCGGTCGCGAGACCCAGTACTTC
.	TRBD2	TRBV20-1	TRBJ2-7	CCARDLAGDAYEQYF	TGCTGTGCTAGAGACCTAGCGGGGGACGCCTACGAGCAGTACTTC
many	.	TRBV5-6	TRBJ1-1	CASSPHSQGRAFF	TGTGCCAGCAGCCCCCACTCTCAGGGAAGAGCTTTCTTT
few	TRBD2	TRBV29-1	TRBJ2-7	CSVEPQRGGSEQYF	TGCAGCGTTGAACCACAGCGGGGGGGTTCCGAGCAGTACTTC
.	.	TRBV15	TRBJ2-5	CATSRVKRAGETQYF	TGTGCCACCAGCAGAGTCAAGCGGGCCGGGGAGACCCAGTACTTC